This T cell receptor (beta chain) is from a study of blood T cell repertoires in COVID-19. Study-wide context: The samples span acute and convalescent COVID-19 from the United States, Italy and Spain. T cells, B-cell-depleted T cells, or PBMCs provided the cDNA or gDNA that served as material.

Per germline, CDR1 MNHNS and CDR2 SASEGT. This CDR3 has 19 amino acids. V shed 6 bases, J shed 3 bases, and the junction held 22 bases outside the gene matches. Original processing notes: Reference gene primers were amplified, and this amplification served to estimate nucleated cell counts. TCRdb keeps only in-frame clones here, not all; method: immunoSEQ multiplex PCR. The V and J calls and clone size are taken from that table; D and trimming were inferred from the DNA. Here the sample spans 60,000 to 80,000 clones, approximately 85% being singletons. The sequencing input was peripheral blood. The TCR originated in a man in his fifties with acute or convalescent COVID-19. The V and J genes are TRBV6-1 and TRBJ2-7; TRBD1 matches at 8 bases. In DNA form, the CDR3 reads TGTGCCAGCAGCGAATCCCGGACAGGGAGCCACAAAGACCGCTACGAGCAGTACGTC. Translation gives CASSESRTGSHKDRYEQYV.